This T cell receptor (beta chain) was recovered during a study of regulatory T cells in long-lasting Graves disease. Study as a whole: It was over 5 years of antithyroid drugs, with positive TSH receptor antibodies, that meant persistent Graves' disease.

The authors built TCR beta libraries using iRepertoire HTBI primers and Arm-PCR of CDR3 regions. In the study's own analysis: Samples collectively showed fewer than 80 TRBV and roughly 15 TRBJ segments. MiXCR, applied by TCRdb to the multiplex PCR reads, yields one record per CDR3 protein. The V and J calls shown here were made by TCRdb, not taken from the authors' results. This sample has fewer than 550,000 distinct CDR3 sequences, with 20% to 25% found just once. The germline gives CDR1 MNHNS, CDR2 SASEGT. The germline V and J ends were trimmed by 6 bases and 8 bases, with 10 bases remaining between them. The CDR3 has 12 residues. As for this clonotype: The antigen remains undetermined. A much larger clone differs by one base, so this may be a read error.

Whole-study findings and limits: Persistent cases favored TRBV28, TRBJ1-2 and TRBJ2-5.

Stated time point: persistent/refractory GD, antithyroid drugs over 5 years with positive TRAb. PBMC RNA was the source of the TCR library. From each patient, around 9 milliliters of peripheral blood was drawn and collected into an EDTA anticoagulant tube. This TCR was recovered from a female donor with Graves disease. The chain uses TRBV6-1 and TRBJ1-4; D unresolved. Sequences were derived from peripheral blood mononuclear cells (PBMCs), sampled when the disease was refractory, from a patient treated with antithyroid drugs. The chain's CDR3 is CASRPEREKLFF. The DNA for the CDR3 is TGTGCCAGCAGGCCAGAAAGAGAAAAACTGTTTTTT.